This TCR beta chain was captured by sequencing in a study of T-cell reconstitution after alpha-beta-depleted transplantation in children. This clonotype was seen many times. Its antigen is still unknown. Germline CDR1 and CDR2: DFQATT and SNEGSKA (reference sequence). CDR3 length equals 12 residues. V shed 6 bases and J 5 bases; nucleotides not matched to a gene: 4. Preparing the TCRbeta library involved the use of unique molecular identifiers. TCRdb called the PCR reads again in MiXCR, with one record for every CDR3 protein. The table lists about 470,000 distinct CDR3 sequences, about 40% of them singletons. Whole-study findings and limits: Roughly two months post-transplant, alpha-beta T cells reportedly originated from several hundred graft clones that had expanded. Surviving recipient T cells and thymic progenitors underlay high day-60 TCRbeta diversity in some patients. When one year had passed after transplant, most T-cell counts and diversity came from newly produced T cells.

The sample here was PBMCs, taken before TCRalphabeta/CD19-depleted stem cell transplant. The chain links TRBV20-1 to TRBJ1-1, with 9 bases aligning to TRBD1. This receptor was obtained from a girl aged 2 to 9 with aplastic anemia, due to receive a stem cell transplant. The DNA for the CDR3 is TGCAGTGCCCGTGGACAGGGGACTGAAGCTTTCTTT. This encodes CSARGQGTEAFF.